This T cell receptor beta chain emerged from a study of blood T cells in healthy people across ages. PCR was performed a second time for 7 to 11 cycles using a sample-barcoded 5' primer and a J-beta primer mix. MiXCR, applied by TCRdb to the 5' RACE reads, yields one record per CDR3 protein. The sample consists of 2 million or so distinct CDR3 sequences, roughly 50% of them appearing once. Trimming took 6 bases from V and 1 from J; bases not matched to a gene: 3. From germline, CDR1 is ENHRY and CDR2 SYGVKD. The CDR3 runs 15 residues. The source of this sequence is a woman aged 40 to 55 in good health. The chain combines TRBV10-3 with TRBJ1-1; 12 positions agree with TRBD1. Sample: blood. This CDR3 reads CAISPGQGANTEAFF. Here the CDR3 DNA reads TGTGCCATCAGCCCGGGACAGGGGGCGAACACTGAAGCTTTCTTT.